Shown below are 5 T cell receptor beta chains from a single sample sequenced in a study of identical twins (dated by TCRdb to 2016 to 2017). The library relied on 5' RACE. For sequencing, an Illumina HiSeq 2000 was employed. TCRdb ran its own pipeline on the public reads, namely fastp trimming at Q25 and MiXCR clone calling, and kept in-frame beta chains. Rows are unified per CDR3 protein, each entry keeping the most common DNA and genes. The sample includes 1.5 million to 2 million distinct CDR3 sequences, with less than 40% observed a single time. The ten most abundant clones make up over 0.25% of the sample. Input material: cord blood. The receptors here all came from a newborn girl in good health.

The chain has TRBV2 and TRBJ2-1; 10 bases are a match to TRBD2. The J call could be wrong; TRBJ2-7 is a better fit for the DNA end. The germline CDR1 and CDR2 sequences are SNHLY and FYNNEI. The CDR3 loop spans 15 amino acids. For the CDR3, the DNA is TGTGCCAGCGGAAGCGGGGGGGCCTCCTACAATGAGCAGTACTTC. It encodes CASGSGGASYNEQYF.

The chain employs TRBV28 and TRBJ2-7, with a possible D match to TRBD1 (6 bases). Germline V gene lookup returns CDR1 MDHEN and CDR2 SYDVKM. This CDR3 contains 15 residues. V lost 7 bases to trimming and J lost 0 bases, with 16 bases between them. CDR3 loop: CASTSGTRSSYEQYF. CDR3 DNA sequence: TGTGCCAGCACCTCCGGGACACGGAGCTCCTACGAGCAGTACTTC.

This clonotype was seen a handful of times. The V call is TRBV28, the J call TRBJ2-7, with D unresolved. The CDR3 contains 14 residues. Looked up from germline, CDR1 is MDHEN and CDR2 is SYDVKM. V was clipped by 1 base and J by 6 bases, with 13 bases between them. The CDR3 DNA is TGTGCCAGCAGTTTATACCCCCAGTCGTTCGAGCAGTACTTC. Amino acid sequence: CASSLYPQSFEQYF.

J is TRBJ2-1 and V is TRBV6-6; TRBD2 matches 7 bases. The junction had 11 bases not matched to a gene; V was cut back by 5 bases and J by 4 bases. The CDR3 is 16 amino acids. Germline CDR1 and CDR2: MNHNY and SVGAGI (reference sequence). The CDR3 loop is CASSTGSGAPYNEQFF. For the CDR3, the DNA is TGTGCCAGCAGTACGGGGAGCGGGGCGCCTTACAATGAGCAGTTCTTC.

CDR3 coding DNA: TGTGCCAGCAGCCAATACGGGTTCACTGAAGCTTTCTTT. Translation gives CASSQYGFTEAFF. This chain uses TRBV14 with TRBJ1-1, with D uncertain. This CDR3 is built from 13 residues. V was shortened by 2 bases and J by 4 bases, with 8 bases between the two germline ends. CDR1 and CDR2 from the germline V gene are SGHDN and FVKESK. The whole variable domain, remainder taken from reference TRBV14 and TRBJ1-1, is EAGVTQFPSHSVIEKGQTVTLRCDPISGHDNLYWYRRVMGKEIKFLLHFVKESKQDESGMPNNRFLAERTGGTYSTLKVQPAELEDSGVYFCASSQYGFTEAFFGQGTRLTVV.